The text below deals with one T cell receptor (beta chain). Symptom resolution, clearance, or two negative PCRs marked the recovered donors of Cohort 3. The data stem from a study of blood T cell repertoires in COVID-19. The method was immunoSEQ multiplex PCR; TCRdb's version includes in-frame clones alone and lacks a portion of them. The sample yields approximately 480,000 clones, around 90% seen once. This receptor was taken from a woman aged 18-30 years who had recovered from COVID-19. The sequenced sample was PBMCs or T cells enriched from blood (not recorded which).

CDR3 region: CASTSTLSSYEQYF. The CDR3 DNA is TGCGCCAGCACCTCCACCCTTAGCTCCTACGAGCAGTACTTC. The genes are TRBV5-1 and TRBJ2-7; D remains ambiguous. Looked up from germline, CDR1 is SGHRS and CDR2 is YFSETQ. CDR3 length equals 14 residues. The V end lost 6 bases, the J end lost 0 bases, and 13 bases lay between the germline ends. The full variable domain, rest sourced from reference TRBV5-1 and TRBJ2-7, is KAGVTQTPRYLIKTRGQQVTLSCSPISGHRSVSWYQQTPGQGLQFLFEYFSETQRNKGNFPGRFSGRQFSNSRSEMNVSTLELGDSALYLCASTSTLSSYEQYFGPGTRLTVT.